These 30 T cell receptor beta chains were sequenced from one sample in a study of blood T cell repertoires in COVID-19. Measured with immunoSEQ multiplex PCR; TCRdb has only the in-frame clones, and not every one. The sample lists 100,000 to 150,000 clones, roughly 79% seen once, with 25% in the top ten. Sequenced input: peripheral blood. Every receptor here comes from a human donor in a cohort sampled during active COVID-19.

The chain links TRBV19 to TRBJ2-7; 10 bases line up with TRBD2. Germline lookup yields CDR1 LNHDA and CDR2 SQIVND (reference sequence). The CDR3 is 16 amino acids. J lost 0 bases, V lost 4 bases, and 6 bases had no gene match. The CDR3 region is CASSKYSGRSSYEQYF. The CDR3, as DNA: TGTGCCAGTAGTAAATATAGCGGGAGGTCCTCCTACGAGCAGTACTTC.

The CDR3 bases are TGTGCCAGCAGCCCAATCATCAGCAATCAGCCCCAGCATTTT. This sequence encodes CASSPIISNQPQHF. V gene TRBV5-5 combines with J gene TRBJ1-5, with no clear D. CDR1 SGHKS and CDR2 YYEKEE come from the germline V gene (reference sequence). This CDR3 comprises 14 residues. The germline V and J ends were trimmed by 4 bases and 1 base, with 9 bases remaining between them.

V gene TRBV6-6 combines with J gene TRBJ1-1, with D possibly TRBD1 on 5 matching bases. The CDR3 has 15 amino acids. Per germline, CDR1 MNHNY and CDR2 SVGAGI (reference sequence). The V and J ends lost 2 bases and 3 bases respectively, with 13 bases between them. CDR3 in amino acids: CASSYLLRADTEAFF. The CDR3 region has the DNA TGTGCCAGCAGTTACCTTCTCAGGGCCGACACTGAAGCTTTCTTT.

This CDR3 reads CASSVESSGDIQETQYF. DNA for the CDR3: TGTGCCAGCAGCGTAGAAAGTAGCGGGGACATCCAAGAGACCCAGTACTTC. The chain links TRBV9 to TRBJ2-5; 8 bases agree with TRBD2. The CDR3 is made up of 17 amino acids. The J segment lost 1 base and the V segment lost 0 bases, leaving 8 bases of the junction unmatched. Per the germline V gene, CDR1 is SGDLS and CDR2 is YYNGEE.

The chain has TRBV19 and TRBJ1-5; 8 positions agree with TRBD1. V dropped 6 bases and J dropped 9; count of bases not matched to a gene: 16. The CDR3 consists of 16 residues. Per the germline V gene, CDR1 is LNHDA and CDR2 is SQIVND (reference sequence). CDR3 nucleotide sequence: TGTGCCAGTAGGGCTGGGGACAGGAGGGGCTTATGGCCCCAGCATTTT. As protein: CASRAGDRRGLWPQHF.

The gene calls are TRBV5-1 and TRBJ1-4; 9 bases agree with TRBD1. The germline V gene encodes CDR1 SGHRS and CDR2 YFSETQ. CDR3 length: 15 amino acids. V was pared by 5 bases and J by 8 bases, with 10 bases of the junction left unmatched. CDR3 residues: CASRKYRGPGEKLFF. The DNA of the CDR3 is TGCGCCAGCAGAAAATACAGGGGGCCGGGCGAAAAACTGTTTTTT.

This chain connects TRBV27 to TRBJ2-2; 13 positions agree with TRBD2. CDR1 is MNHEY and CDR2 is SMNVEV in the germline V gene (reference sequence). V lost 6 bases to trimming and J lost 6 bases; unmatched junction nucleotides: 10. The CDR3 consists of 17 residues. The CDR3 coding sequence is TGTGCCAGCAGCGGGACTAGCGGGACAGTCGGGGCCGGGGAGCTGTTTTTT. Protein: CASSGTSGTVGAGELFF.

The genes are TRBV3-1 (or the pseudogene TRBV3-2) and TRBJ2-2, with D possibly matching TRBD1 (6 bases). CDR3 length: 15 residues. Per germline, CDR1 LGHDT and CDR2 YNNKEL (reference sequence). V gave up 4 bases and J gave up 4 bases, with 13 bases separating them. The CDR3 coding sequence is TGTGCCAGCAGCCTTCCGGGACAAACCACCGGGGAGCTGTTTTTT. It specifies CASSLPGQTTGELFF.

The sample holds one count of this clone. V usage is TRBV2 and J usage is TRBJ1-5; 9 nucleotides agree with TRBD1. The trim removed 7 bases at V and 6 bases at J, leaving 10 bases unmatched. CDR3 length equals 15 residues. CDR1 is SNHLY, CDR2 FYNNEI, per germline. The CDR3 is CASTLGTGPGQPQHF. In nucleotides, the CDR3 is TGTGCCAGCACCCTAGGGACAGGGCCCGGTCAGCCCCAGCATTTT.

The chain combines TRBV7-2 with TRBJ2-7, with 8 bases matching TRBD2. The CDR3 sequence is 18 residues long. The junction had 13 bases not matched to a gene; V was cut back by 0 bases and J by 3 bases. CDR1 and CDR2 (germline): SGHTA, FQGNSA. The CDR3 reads CASSLAGTSGTFSYEQYF. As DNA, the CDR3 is TGTGCCAGCAGCTTAGCTGGTACTAGCGGCACTTTCAGCTACGAGCAGTACTTC.

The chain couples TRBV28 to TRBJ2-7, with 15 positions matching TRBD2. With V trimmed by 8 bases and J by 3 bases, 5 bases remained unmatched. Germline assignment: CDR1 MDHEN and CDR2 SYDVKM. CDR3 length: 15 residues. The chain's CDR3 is CASLGTSGGIYEQYF. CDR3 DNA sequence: TGTGCCAGCCTCGGGACTAGCGGGGGGATCTACGAGCAGTACTTC. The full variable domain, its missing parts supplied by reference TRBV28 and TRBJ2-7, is DVKVTQSSRYLVKRTGEKVFLECVQDMDHENMFWYRQDPGLGLRLIYFSYDVKMKEKGDIPEGYSVSREKKERFSLILESASTNQTSMYLCASLGTSGGIYEQYFGPGTRLTVT.

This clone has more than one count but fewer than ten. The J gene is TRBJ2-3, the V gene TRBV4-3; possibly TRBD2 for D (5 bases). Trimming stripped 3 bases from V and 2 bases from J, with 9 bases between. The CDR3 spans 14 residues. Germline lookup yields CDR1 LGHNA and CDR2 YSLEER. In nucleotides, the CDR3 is TGCGCCAGCAGCCAGTCGGGATTCACAGATACGCAGTATTTT. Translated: CASSQSGFTDTQYF.

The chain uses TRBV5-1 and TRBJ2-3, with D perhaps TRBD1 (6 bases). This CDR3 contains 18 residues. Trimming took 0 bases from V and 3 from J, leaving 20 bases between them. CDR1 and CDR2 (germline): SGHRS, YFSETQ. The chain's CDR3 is CASSLALSIQGATDTQYF. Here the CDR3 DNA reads TGCGCCAGCAGCTTGGCCCTATCGATACAGGGTGCGACAGATACGCAGTATTTT. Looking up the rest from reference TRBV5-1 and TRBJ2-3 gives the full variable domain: KAGVTQTPRYLIKTRGQQVTLSCSPISGHRSVSWYQQTPGQGLQFLFEYFSETQRNKGNFPGRFSGRQFSNSRSEMNVSTLELGDSALYLCASSLALSIQGATDTQYFGPGTRLTVL.

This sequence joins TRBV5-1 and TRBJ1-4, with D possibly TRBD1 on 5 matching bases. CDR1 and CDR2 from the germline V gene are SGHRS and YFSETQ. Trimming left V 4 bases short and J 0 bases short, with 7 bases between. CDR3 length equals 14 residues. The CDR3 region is CASSPRATNEKLFF. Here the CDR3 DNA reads TGCGCCAGCAGCCCCAGGGCAACTAATGAAAAACTGTTTTTT.

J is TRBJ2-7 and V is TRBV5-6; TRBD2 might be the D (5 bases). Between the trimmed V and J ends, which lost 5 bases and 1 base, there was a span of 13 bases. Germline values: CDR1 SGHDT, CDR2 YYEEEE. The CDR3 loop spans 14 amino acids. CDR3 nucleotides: TGTGCCAGCAGTTGGGGAGAAAGTTCCTACGAGCAGTACTTC. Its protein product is CASSWGESSYEQYF. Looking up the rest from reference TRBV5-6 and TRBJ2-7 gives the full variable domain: DAGVTQSPTHLIKTRGQQVTLRCSPKSGHDTVSWYQQALGQGPQFIFQYYEEEERQRGNFPDRFSGHQFPNYSSELNVNALLLGDSALYLCASSWGESSYEQYFGPGTRLTVT.

The chain's CDR3 is CASSQYRTQGANTEAFF. The DNA of the CDR3 is TGCGCCAGCAGCCAATATAGGACCCAGGGGGCGAACACTGAAGCTTTCTTT. The rearrangement links TRBV4-3 to TRBJ1-1; 8 nucleotides match TRBD1. In germline, CDR1 is LGHNA, CDR2 YSLEER. The V and J ends lost 2 bases and 1 base, in that order; junction bases with no gene match: 9. The length of the CDR3 is 17 residues.

DNA for the CDR3: TGTGCCAGCTCGGGACATTTGAACACTGAAGCTTTCTTT. Residues: CASSGHLNTEAFF. This sequence joins TRBV11-2 and TRBJ1-1; possibly TRBD1 for D (6 bases). Germline V gene data show CDR1 as SGHAT and CDR2 as FQNNGV. The CDR3 loop spans 13 amino acids. Trimming left V 8 bases short and J 0 bases short, with 10 bases between.

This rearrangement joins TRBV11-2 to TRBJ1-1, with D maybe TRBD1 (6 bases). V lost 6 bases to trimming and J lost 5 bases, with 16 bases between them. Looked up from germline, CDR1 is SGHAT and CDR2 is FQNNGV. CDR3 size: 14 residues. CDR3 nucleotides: TGTGCCAGCAGTTCACAGGGATTGGAAACTGAAGCTTTCTTT. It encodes CASSSQGLETEAFF.

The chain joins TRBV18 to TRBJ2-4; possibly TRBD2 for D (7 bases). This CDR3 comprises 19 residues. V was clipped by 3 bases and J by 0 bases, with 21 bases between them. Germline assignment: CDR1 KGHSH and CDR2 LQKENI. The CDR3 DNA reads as TGTGCCAGCTCACCTTATTGGGGGCGCGGGGGTTCAGCCAAAAACATTCAGTACTTC. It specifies CASSPYWGRGGSAKNIQYF.

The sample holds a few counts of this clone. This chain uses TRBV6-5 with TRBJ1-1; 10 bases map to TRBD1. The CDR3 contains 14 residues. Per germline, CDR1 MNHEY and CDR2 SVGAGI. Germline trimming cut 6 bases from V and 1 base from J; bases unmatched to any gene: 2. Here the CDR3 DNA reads TGTGCCAGCAGGGGGACAGGGGCGAACACTGAAGCTTTCTTT. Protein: CASRGTGANTEAFF.

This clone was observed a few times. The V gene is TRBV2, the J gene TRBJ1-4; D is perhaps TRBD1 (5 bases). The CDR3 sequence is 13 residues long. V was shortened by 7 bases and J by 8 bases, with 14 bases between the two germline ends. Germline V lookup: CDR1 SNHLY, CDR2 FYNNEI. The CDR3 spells CASTLGGGEKLFF. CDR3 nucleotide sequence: TGTGCCAGCACCCTGGGGGGAGGCGAAAAACTGTTTTTT.

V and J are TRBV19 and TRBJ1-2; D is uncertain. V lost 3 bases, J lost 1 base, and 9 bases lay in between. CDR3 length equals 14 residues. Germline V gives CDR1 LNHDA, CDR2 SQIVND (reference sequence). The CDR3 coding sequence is TGTGCCAGTAGTATCCGGGGTTTTAACTATGGCTACACCTTC. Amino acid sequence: CASSIRGFNYGYTF.

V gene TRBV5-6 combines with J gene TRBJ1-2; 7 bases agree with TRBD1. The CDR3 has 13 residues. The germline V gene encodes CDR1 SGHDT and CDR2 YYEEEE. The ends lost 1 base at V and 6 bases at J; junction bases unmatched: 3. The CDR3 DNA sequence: TGTGCCAGCAGCTTGACCAGGGGGGATGGCTACACCTTC. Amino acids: CASSLTRGDGYTF.

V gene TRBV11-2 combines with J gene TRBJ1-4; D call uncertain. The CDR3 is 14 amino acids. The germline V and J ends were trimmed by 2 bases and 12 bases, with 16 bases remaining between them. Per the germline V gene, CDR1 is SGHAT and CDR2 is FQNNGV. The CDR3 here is CASSLHSRATELFF. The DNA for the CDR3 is TGTGCCAGCAGCTTACACAGCCGAGCAACGGAACTGTTTTTT.

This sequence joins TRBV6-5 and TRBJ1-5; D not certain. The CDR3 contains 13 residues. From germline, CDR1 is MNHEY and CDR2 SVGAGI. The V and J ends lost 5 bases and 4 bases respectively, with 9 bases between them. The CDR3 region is CASSTSRNQPQHF. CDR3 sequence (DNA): TGTGCCAGCAGTACATCGAGGAATCAGCCCCAGCATTTT.

CDR3 sequence: CASLPSGRGTGELFF. Here the CDR3 DNA reads TGTGCCAGCCTGCCTAGCGGGAGAGGCACCGGGGAGCTGTTTTTT. This rearrangement joins TRBV28 to TRBJ2-2, with TRBD2 matching over 10 bases. Trimming took 8 bases from V and 4 from J; bases not matched to a gene: 7. The CDR3 runs to 15 residues. Germline values: CDR1 MDHEN, CDR2 SYDVKM.

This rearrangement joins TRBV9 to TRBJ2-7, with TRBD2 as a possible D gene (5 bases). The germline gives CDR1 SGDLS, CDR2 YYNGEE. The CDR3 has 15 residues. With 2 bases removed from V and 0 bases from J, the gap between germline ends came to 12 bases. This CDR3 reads CASSVREQVSYEQYF. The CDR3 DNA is TGTGCCAGCAGCGTGAGGGAGCAGGTCTCCTACGAGCAGTACTTC. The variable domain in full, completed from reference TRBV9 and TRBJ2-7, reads DSGVTQTPKHLITATGQRVTLRCSPRSGDLSVYWYQQSLDQGLQFLIQYYNGEERAKGNILERFSAQQFPDLHSELNLSSLELGDSALYFCASSVREQVSYEQYFGPGTRLTVT.

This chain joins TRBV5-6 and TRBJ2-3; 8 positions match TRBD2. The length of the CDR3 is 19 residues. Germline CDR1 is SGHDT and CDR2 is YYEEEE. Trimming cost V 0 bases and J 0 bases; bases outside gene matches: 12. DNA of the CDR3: TGTGCCAGCAGCTTGGGACCCCCTAGCGGGTATACTAGCACAGATACGCAGTATTTT. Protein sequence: CASSLGPPSGYTSTDTQYF.

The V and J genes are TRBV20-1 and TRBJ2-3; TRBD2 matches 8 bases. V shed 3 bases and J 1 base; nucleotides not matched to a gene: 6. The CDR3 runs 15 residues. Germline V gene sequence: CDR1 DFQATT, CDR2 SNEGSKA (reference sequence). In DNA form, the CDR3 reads TGCAGTGCTAGTGCAACGGGAGGGCGCACAGATACGCAGTATTTT. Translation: CSASATGGRTDTQYF.

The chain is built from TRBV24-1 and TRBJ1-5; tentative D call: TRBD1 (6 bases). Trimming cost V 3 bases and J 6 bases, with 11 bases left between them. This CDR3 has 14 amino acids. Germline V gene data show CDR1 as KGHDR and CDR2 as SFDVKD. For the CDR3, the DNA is TGTGCCACCAGTGATAGGGGGTTGGGTCAGCCCCAGCATTTT. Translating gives CATSDRGLGQPQHF.